This T cell receptor (beta chain) came from a study of beta chain features in type 1 diabetes (dated by TCRdb to the late 2010s). Some background on the complete study: No differences in mean age, gender distribution, total cell number or subset yield were found between patients and healthy donors. The study compared the TCRB repertoires of sorted circulating CD4+ T cell subsets in recently diagnosed type 1 diabetes patients with those in matched healthy donors. Across all samples, about 110 million sorted cells were examined, and cell number per subset correlated strongly with RNA yield. Naive and central memory subsets were obtained from all 30 or so donors, but regulatory and stem cell-like memory subsets were isolated from only 8 patients and roughly eight healthy donors. The research as a whole found: Fewer insertions and more nucleotide deletions at VDJ recombination sites were observed in patients with type 1 diabetes, implying thymic rearrangement abnormalities. Naive, central memory and regulatory TCRB repertoires appeared to be more alike among patients than among healthy donors. Only small numbers of individuals were included in the HLA sub-analyses, which left unresolved whether HLA type had any influence on TCRB rearrangement. Type 1 diabetes patients showed a moderate but significant shortening of TCRB CDR3 length in all four CD4+ subsets. Because cDNA was sequenced instead of genomic DNA, highly expressing activated cells could be over-represented, though the groups showed no difference in activation or CD3 levels. PCR may preferentially amplify shorter templates, but because patient and control samples were amplified and corrected together, any resulting skew would affect both groups equally.

From each donor, a single peripheral blood sample of 95 to 150 mL on average was drawn into heparinised tubes. A BD FACSAria II and a panel including CD45RO, CCR7, CD25, CD127, CD95 and CD27 were used to sort naive, central memory, regulatory and stem cell-like memory CD4+ T cells. Purity was above 95% for every sorted population. Right away, PBMCs were isolated by Lymphoprep density gradient centrifugation and were stained directly, with no culture step. So that batch effects would be minimized, each experiment stained and sorted samples in pairs, pairing one healthy donor with one patient. The V and J ends are trimmed by 0 bases and 1 base, leaving 0 bases between them. The germline V gene (reference sequence) yields LNHNV for CDR1 and YYDKDF for CDR2. Taken from cysteine to phenylalanine, the CDR3 has 13 residues. Solely the CDR3 DNA is kept, with 39 bases framed from the first base. All of the isolated RNA was reverse transcribed with the High Capacity cDNA Reverse Transcription Kit, so expressed TCRB transcripts were sequenced. Deep immunoSEQ sequencing was performed on naive, central memory and regulatory T cell samples, with an average of around 3.4 million total reads per sample. Sorted cells were lysed in RLT buffer and RNA was extracted with DNase-treated RNeasy Micro or Mini kits, depending on cell number. To prevent cross-contamination, each cell subset was processed individually, whereas patient and healthy donor samples were processed jointly. TCRB sequences were amplified from cDNA with the immunoSEQ multiplex PCR, producing 87-bp fragments spanning the CDR3 region. Sequencing of the amplicons was done on the Illumina HiSeq platform. In the authors' own workflow: PCR bias was computationally corrected using synthetic template baselines, reads within Hamming distance 2 were collapsed, and singletons that could not be merged were discarded. Reads were aligned against IMGT to assign V, D and J genes, CDR3 length and insertions or deletions at six rearrangement sites. Within each subset, clonotype counts were normalized to sorted cell number, after which true diversity and Gini coefficients were computed with the tcR R package. The overlap coefficient, calculated on TCRB nucleotide sequences, was used to quantify repertoire sharing. The table comes from immuneACCESS by way of TCRdb, which keeps in-frame sequences with V and J called. Part of the clones is missing from these tables; in studies checked, under half for an unresolved V gene and the rest for unknown reasons. The DNA was the basis for D and trimming; V, J and clone size are from that table. This sample is represented by approximately 130,000 clones; 15% to 20% of them were singletons. Around 2.7% of the sample rests with the top ten.

Worth noting for this clone: The target of this receptor is not known. Within one base of it there is no much larger clone, and no base qualities were kept.

Sequencing was done on a sample of central memory CD4+ T cells from blood. This sequence uses TRBV15 and TRBJ2-2; no D gene call is confident. The receptor was isolated from a man younger than 30 with type 1 diabetes. The DNA reads TGTGCCACCAGCAGAGAGAACACCGGGGAGCTGTTTTTT. Translated, this gives CATSRENTGELFF.